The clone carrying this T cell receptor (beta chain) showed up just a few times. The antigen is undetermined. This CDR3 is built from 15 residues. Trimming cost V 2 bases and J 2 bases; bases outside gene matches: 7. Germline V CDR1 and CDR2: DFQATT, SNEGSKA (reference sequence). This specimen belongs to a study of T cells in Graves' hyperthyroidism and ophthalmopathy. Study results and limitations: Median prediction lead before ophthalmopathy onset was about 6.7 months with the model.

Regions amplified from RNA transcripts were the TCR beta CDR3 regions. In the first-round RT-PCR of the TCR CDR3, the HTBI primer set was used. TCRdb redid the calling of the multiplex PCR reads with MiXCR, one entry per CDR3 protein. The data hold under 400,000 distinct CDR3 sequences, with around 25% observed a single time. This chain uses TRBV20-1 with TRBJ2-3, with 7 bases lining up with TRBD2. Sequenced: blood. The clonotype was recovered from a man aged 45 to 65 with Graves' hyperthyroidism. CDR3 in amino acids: CSARKLAGHTDTQYF. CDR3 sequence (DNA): TGCAGTGCTAGAAAGTTAGCGGGTCACACAGATACGCAGTATTTT.